One and the same sample provided the 18 T cell receptor beta chains below, sequenced in a study of blood T cell repertoires in COVID-19. The method was immunoSEQ multiplex PCR; TCRdb's version includes in-frame clones alone and lacks a portion of them. This table holds fewer than 130,000 clones, 88% found once. Sequenced material: peripheral blood. These receptors came from a woman aged 50 to 60 with acute or convalescent COVID-19.

The V gene is TRBV5-1, the J gene TRBJ2-1, with D perhaps TRBD1 (6 bases). CDR3 length: 15 amino acids. Germline V gives CDR1 SGHRS, CDR2 YFSETQ. V was cut by 4 bases and J by 9 bases, with 20 bases left in between. The CDR3 sequence: CASSITGSGHLEQFF. CDR3 nucleotide sequence: TGCGCCAGCAGCATAACAGGGTCAGGGCATCTTGAGCAGTTCTTC.

The chain links TRBV7-2 to TRBJ2-3, with 9 bases fitting TRBD2. Unmatched junction bases numbered 15, after V lost 4 bases and J lost 4 bases. CDR3 length equals 18 residues. The germline gives CDR1 SGHTA, CDR2 FQGNSA. The CDR3 reads CASSSFVGLAGDSDTQYF. CDR3 bases: TGTGCCAGCAGCTCATTTGTGGGGTTAGCGGGAGACTCAGATACGCAGTATTTT.

Comments on this clone: One end of the junction varies from germline; a read error may be responsible. The V gene is TRBV19, the J gene TRBJ2-2; D possibly corresponds to TRBD2 (5 bases). CDR1 is LNHDA, CDR2 SQIVND, per germline (reference sequence). CDR3 length equals 15 residues. CDR3 sequence reads: CASRIGRGTTGELFF. The CDR3 DNA sequence: TGTGCCAGTAGGATAGGTCGGGGAACCACCGGGGAGCTGTTTTTT.

The gene calls are TRBV5-1 and TRBJ1-1; no definite D call. Trimming stripped 0 bases from V and 1 base from J, with 13 bases between. The CDR3 length is 16 residues. Per germline, CDR1 SGHRS and CDR2 YFSETQ. The CDR3 here is CASSLDEGWRNTEAFF. CDR3 sequence (DNA): TGCGCCAGCAGCTTGGATGAGGGCTGGAGGAACACTGAAGCTTTCTTT. The whole variable domain, remainder taken from reference TRBV5-1 and TRBJ1-1, is KAGVTQTPRYLIKTRGQQVTLSCSPISGHRSVSWYQQTPGQGLQFLFEYFSETQRNKGNFPGRFSGRQFSNSRSEMNVSTLELGDSALYLCASSLDEGWRNTEAFFGQGTRLTVV.

The table lists this clone with a count of one. The J gene is TRBJ2-2, the V gene TRBV6-1; 9 bases match TRBD2. Losses at the gene ends were 2 bases for V and 6 bases for J; bases not matched to a gene: 1. The germline V gene has CDR1 MNHNS and CDR2 SASEGT. The CDR3 is 14 amino acids. CDR3 in amino acids: CASSERGRAGELFF. CDR3 DNA sequence: TGTGCCAGCAGTGAACGCGGGAGGGCCGGGGAGCTGTTTTTT.

The genes are TRBV27 and TRBJ1-6; 8 bases line up with TRBD1. CDR3 length equals 16 residues. V trimming: 5 bases; J trimming: 2 bases; junction bases outside the gene matches: 5. Germline values: CDR1 MNHEY, CDR2 SMNVEV (reference sequence). CDR3 amino acids: CASSSTQGAYNSPLHF. The DNA for the CDR3 is TGTGCCAGCAGTAGTACACAGGGGGCCTATAATTCACCCCTCCACTTT.

The chain has TRBV6-5 and TRBJ2-7; a possible D gene is TRBD2 (5 bases). V lost 6 bases, J lost 3 bases, and 9 bases lay in between. CDR3 length equals 12 residues. Per the germline V gene, CDR1 is MNHEY and CDR2 is SVGAGI. The CDR3 coding sequence is TGTGCCAGCAGCGAGCGGTTCTACGAGCAGTACTTC. Translation: CASSERFYEQYF.

This chain uses TRBV11-2 with TRBJ2-3; 11 nucleotides line up with TRBD2. The J segment lost 0 bases and the V segment lost 5 bases, leaving 4 bases of the junction unmatched. The CDR3 is 16 amino acids. Germline V gene lookup returns CDR1 SGHAT and CDR2 FQNNGV. The CDR3 sequence: CASSAIAGGSTDTQYF. In nucleotides, the CDR3 is TGTGCCAGCAGCGCAATAGCGGGAGGGAGCACAGATACGCAGTATTTT. The complete variable domain, with remaining parts taken from reference TRBV11-2 and TRBJ2-3, reads EAGVAQSPRYKIIEKRQSVAFWCNPISGHATLYWYQQILGQGPKLLIQFQNNGVVDDSQLPKDRFSAERLKGVDSTLKIQPAKLEDSAVYLCASSAIAGGSTDTQYFGPGTRLTVL.

This clone has a handful of counts. V usage is TRBV29-1 and J usage is TRBJ2-3; weak D call: TRBD1 (5 bases). V was cut by 5 bases and J by 2 bases, with 11 bases left in between. The CDR3 loop spans 13 amino acids. CDR1 SQVTM and CDR2 ANQGSEA come from the germline V gene. The chain's CDR3 is CSVNSGFTDTQYF. The CDR3 region has the DNA TGCAGCGTTAATTCAGGGTTCACAGATACGCAGTATTTT.

The chain joins TRBV9 to TRBJ2-3; 9 nucleotides align to TRBD2. Germline values: CDR1 SGDLS, CDR2 YYNGEE. The CDR3 runs to 18 residues. The V segment lost 4 bases and the J segment 0 bases; nucleotides outside the gene matches: 12. CDR3 DNA sequence: TGTGCCAGCAGCACTTACTCAGGACTAGCGTCTAGCACAGATACGCAGTATTTT. It translates to CASSTYSGLASSTDTQYF.

The gene calls are TRBV7-9 and TRBJ2-7; D perhaps matches TRBD2 (7 bases). The CDR3 runs to 16 residues. V dropped 3 bases and J dropped 1 base, with 16 bases sitting between them. Per the germline V gene, CDR1 is SEHNR and CDR2 is FQNEAQ (reference sequence). The DNA for the CDR3 is TGTGCCAGCAGCTTGGGGGGGCATGTACAATCCTACGAGCAGTACTTC. Translation: CASSLGGHVQSYEQYF.

The rearrangement links TRBV5-4 to TRBJ1-2; no reliable D call. V lost 0 bases and J lost 6, with 6 bases in between. CDR3 length: 12 amino acids. CDR1 is SGHNT, CDR2 YYREEE, per germline (reference sequence). The CDR3 sequence is CASSLAGDGYTF. The CDR3 DNA reads as TGTGCCAGCAGCTTGGCGGGAGATGGCTACACCTTC.

The V and J genes are TRBV5-1 and TRBJ2-7, with TRBD1 as a possible D gene (5 bases). This CDR3 spans 15 amino acids. Germline-derived CDR1 and CDR2 are SGHRS and YFSETQ. Trimming took 2 bases from V and 0 from J, leaving 12 bases between them. CDR3 amino acids: CASSLSGASSYEQYF. The DNA of the CDR3 is TGCGCCAGCAGCTTAAGTGGGGCGAGCTCCTACGAGCAGTACTTC.

This sequence joins TRBV5-1 and TRBJ2-7; 12 bases are a match to TRBD1. Germline CDR1 and CDR2: SGHRS and YFSETQ. The CDR3 runs 16 residues. Losses at the gene ends were 0 bases for V and 2 bases for J; bases not matched to a gene: 3. CDR3 coding DNA: TGCGCCAGCAGCTTGGCCGGGACAGGGGGCCCCTACGAGCAGTACTTC. Its protein is CASSLAGTGGPYEQYF.

This rearrangement joins TRBV6-5 to TRBJ1-6, with D tentatively TRBD1 (5 bases). The germline V and J ends were trimmed by 4 bases and 0 bases, with 10 bases remaining between them. CDR3 length equals 16 residues. CDR1 and CDR2 from the germline V gene are MNHEY and SVGAGI. This chain's CDR3 is CASSWRGGSYNSPLHF. CDR3 DNA: TGTGCCAGCAGTTGGAGGGGTGGCTCCTATAATTCACCCCTCCACTTT.

This clone was detected only once. This sequence joins TRBV25-1 and TRBJ2-1; no reliable D call. This CDR3 comprises 12 residues. Deletions cut 7 bases from V and 7 bases from J, with 11 bases between. Per the germline V gene, CDR1 is MGHDK and CDR2 is SYGVNS. The CDR3 sequence: CASKGELNEQFF. The CDR3 nucleotides are TGTGCCAGCAAAGGAGAGTTGAATGAGCAGTTCTTC.

The chain recombines TRBV5-5 with TRBJ2-3; no clear D gene. The CDR3 length is 16 residues. V lost 0 bases, J lost 0 bases, and 11 bases lay in between. Germline CDR1 SGHKS, CDR2 YYEKEE (reference sequence). The CDR3: CASSLVGSASTDTQYF. The CDR3 DNA sequence: TGTGCCAGCAGCTTGGTTGGCAGCGCTAGCACAGATACGCAGTATTTT. The variable domain in full, with the rest retrieved from reference TRBV5-5 and TRBJ2-3, is DAGVTQSPTHLIKTRGQQVTLRCSPISGHKSVSWYQQVLGQGPQFIFQYYEKEERGRGNFPDRFSARQFPNYSSELNVNALLLGDSALYLCASSLVGSASTDTQYFGPGTRLTVL.

Written as DNA, the CDR3 is TGTGCCAGCAGCTTAAGCAGCGAGAGTGAGCAGTTCTTC. Protein sequence: CASSLSSESEQFF. The chain couples TRBV7-2 to TRBJ2-1, with D hard to call. Per germline, CDR1 SGHTA and CDR2 FQGNSA. V shed 2 bases and J shed 9 bases, with 11 bases lying between them. The CDR3 is 13 residues long.